This entry describes one T cell receptor beta chain. Its antigen is still unknown. Base qualities are not recorded, but no much larger clone differs from it by a single base. These data originate in a study of blood T cell repertoires in COVID-19 (TCRdb year 2020). Looking at the study overall: The collaborator samples originated in the United States, Italy and Spain and spanned the acute and convalescent phases of COVID-19. The prospective study material was composed of cDNA or gDNA derived from T cells, B-cell-depleted T cells, or PBMCs. Subjects who had been exposed to COVID-19, were actively infected with it, or had recovered from it provided the deeply sampled blood TCRbeta repertoires that made up the dataset. The repertoires were released in a freely available public database intended as a resource for research on the immune response to SARS-CoV-2. The samples were drawn from the first 160 participants of the ongoing ImmuneRACE study and from 1,254 subjects provided by 6 global collaborators. A de-identified subject ID, COVID-19 status, age in years and sex were almost always included in the sample metadata. HLA class I and class II types, where available, came from metadata supplied by the sample provider rather than from assay-based typing.

TCRbeta CDR3 regions were amplified from genomic DNA using the immunoSEQ Assay, a bias-controlled multiplex PCR. The authors' pipeline ran thus. Within the assay, amplification of reference gene primers was used to estimate how many nucleated cells each sample contained. To quantify the absolute abundance of each unique TCRbeta CDR3 rearrangement, sequence reads were collapsed and filtered. Productive Simpson clonality was computed per sample as the square root of Simpson's diversity index over productive rearrangements. TCRdb stores this immuneACCESS table with in-frame sequences only. Part of the clones is absent; in the studies checked, under half of the shortfall reflects unresolved V genes, and no reason is known for the rest. Clone size and the V and J calls come from that table; the DNA yielded D and trimming. The sample table lists about 190,000 clones, 84% of them with a count of one. 4% to 6% of the sample belongs to the ten largest clones.

Taken from cysteine to phenylalanine, the CDR3 has 17 residues. The CDR3 DNA has 51 bases and is translated from base 1. CDR1 and CDR2, per the germline V gene (reference sequence), are LGHDT and YNNKEL. After removal of 1 base from V and 5 bases from J, the junction retains 11 bases not matched to a gene. Collaborating institutions collected whole blood in K2EDTA tubes following their own protocols. For TCRbeta analysis, collaborators shipped samples as frozen whole blood, isolated PBMCs, or DNA extracted from either of those sample types. Beyond this particular receptor, the publication reports: Clinical and demographic metadata were provided uncurated, with the amount varying by source and participant.

The chain employs TRBV3-1 (or the pseudogene TRBV3-2) and TRBJ2-5; 9 central bases correspond to TRBD1. The sample consisted of peripheral blood. The receptor was derived from a woman in her seventies with active or convalescent COVID-19. The DNA sequence follows: TGTGCCAGCAGCCAAGCCGGCCGGGACAGGGCCCGGGAGACCCAGTACTTC. Translation gives CASSQAGRDRARETQYF.